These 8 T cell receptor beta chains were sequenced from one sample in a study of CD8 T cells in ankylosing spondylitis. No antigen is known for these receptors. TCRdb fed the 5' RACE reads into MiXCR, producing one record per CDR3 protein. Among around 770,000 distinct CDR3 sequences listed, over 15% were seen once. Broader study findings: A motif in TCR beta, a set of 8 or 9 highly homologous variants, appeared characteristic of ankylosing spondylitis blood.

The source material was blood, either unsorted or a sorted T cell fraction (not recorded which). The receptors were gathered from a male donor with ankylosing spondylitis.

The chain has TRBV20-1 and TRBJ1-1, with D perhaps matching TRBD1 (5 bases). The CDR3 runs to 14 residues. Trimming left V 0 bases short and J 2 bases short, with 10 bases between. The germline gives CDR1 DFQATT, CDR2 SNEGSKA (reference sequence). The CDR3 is CSARDGQGNTEAFF. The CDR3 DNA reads TGCAGTGCTAGAGATGGGCAGGGTAACACTGAAGCTTTCTTT.

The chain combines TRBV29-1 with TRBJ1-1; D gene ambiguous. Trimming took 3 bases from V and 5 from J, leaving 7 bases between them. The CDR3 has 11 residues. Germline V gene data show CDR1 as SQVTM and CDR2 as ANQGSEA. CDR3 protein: CSVDPGTEAFF. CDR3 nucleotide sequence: TGCAGCGTTGATCCCGGGACTGAAGCTTTCTTT. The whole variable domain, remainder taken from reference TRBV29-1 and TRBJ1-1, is SAVISQKPSRDICQRGTSLTIQCQVDSQVTMMFWYRQQPGQSLTLIATANQGSEATYESGFVIDKFPISRPNLTFSTLTVSNMSPEDSSIYLCSVDPGTEAFFGQGTRLTVV.

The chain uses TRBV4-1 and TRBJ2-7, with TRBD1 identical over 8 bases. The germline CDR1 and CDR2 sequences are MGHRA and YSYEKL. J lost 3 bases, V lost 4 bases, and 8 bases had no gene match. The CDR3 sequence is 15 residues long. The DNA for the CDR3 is TGCGCCAGCAGCCCCTCTCCAGGGGGCTTCTACGAGCAGTACTTC. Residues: CASSPSPGGFYEQYF.

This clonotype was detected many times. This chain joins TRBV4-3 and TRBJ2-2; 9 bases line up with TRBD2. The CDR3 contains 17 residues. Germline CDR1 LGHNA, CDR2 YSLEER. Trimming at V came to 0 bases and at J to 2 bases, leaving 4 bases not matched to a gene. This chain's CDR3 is CASSQDPGTSNTGELFF. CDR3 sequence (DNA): TGCGCCAGCAGCCAAGATCCAGGGACTAGCAACACCGGGGAGCTGTTTTTT.

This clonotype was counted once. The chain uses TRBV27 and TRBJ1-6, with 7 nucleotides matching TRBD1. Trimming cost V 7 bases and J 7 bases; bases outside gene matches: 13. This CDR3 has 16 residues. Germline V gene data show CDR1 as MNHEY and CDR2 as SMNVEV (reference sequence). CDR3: CASTPRPGQWNSPLHF. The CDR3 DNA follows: TGTGCCAGCACCCCCCGCCCGGGACAGTGGAATTCACCCCTCCACTTT.

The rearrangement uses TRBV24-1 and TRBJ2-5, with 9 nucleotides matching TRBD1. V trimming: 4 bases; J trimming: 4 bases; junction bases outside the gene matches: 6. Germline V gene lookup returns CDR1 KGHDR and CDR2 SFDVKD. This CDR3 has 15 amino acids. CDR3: CATSDYGTGRETQYF. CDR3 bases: TGTGCCACCAGTGACTACGGGACAGGGAGAGAGACCCAGTACTTC.

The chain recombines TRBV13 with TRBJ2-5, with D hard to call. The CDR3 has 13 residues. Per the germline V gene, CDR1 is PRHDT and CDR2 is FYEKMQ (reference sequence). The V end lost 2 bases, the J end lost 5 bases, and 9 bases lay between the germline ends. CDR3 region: CASSLWLVETQYF. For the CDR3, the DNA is TGTGCCAGCAGCTTATGGCTGGTGGAGACCCAGTACTTC.

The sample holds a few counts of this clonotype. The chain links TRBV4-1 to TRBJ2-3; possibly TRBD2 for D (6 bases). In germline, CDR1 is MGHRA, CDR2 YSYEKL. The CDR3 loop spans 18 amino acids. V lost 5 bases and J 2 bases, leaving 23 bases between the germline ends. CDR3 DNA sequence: TGCGCCAGCAGCACCCGGGGGACCTCCCGGTCGCCCACAGATACGCAGTATTTT. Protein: CASSTRGTSRSPTDTQYF.